The next 17 T cell receptor beta chains were all read from a single sample in a study of T cell responses to AZD1222 COVID-19 vaccine. Assay used: immunoSEQ multiplex PCR; TCRdb lists only in-frame clones, some missing. The table shows more than 140,000 clones, with about 91% occurring only once. Material: peripheral blood, obtained on day 0 of MenACWY control vaccination. These receptors all stem from an adult in good health.

A few counts support this clone. V is TRBV7-6 and J is TRBJ2-2; unclear D gene. This CDR3 comprises 16 residues. Germline V gene lookup returns CDR1 SGHVS and CDR2 FNYEAQ. With 5 bases removed from V and 0 bases from J, the gap between germline ends came to 13 bases. In DNA form, the CDR3 reads TGTGCCAGCAGCCCGTTCGGCCAGGCGAACACCGGGGAGCTGTTTTTT. This sequence encodes CASSPFGQANTGELFF.

The chain joins TRBV7-2 to TRBJ1-2; D gene ambiguous. Germline CDR1 is SGHTA and CDR2 is FQGNSA. This CDR3 has 14 residues. The ends were cut back, 5 bases at V and 8 bases at J, with 18 bases in the middle. The CDR3 nucleotides read TGTGCCAGCAGCCAGCCTAGACTCACGCGGGGCTACACCTTC. Protein product: CASSQPRLTRGYTF.

The CDR3 is CASSSVVRYQFF. In DNA form, the CDR3 reads TGTGCCAGCAGTTCGGTTGTTCGGTACCAGTTCTTC. The V call is TRBV6-2 or TRBV6-3, the J call TRBJ2-1; unclear D gene. The germline gives CDR1 MNHEY, CDR2 SVGEGT. CDR3 size: 12 residues. The germline V and J ends were trimmed by 4 bases and 13 bases, with 14 bases remaining between them.

The rearrangement joins TRBV21-1 to TRBJ2-5; the D call TRBD1 from the table was never checked on the DNA. TRBV21-1 is labeled a pseudogene. CDR3 length: 15 amino acids. CDR3 sequence: CASSKEGRGLETQYF. CDR3 sequence (DNA): TGTGCCAGCAGCAAAGAGGGCAGGGGGCTAGAGACCCAGTACTTC.

This clone was recorded once. The genes are TRBV14 and TRBJ2-5; 10 positions match TRBD2. In germline, CDR1 is SGHDN, CDR2 FVKESK. The CDR3 is 12 residues long. The J segment lost 9 bases and the V segment lost 3 bases, leaving 1 base of the junction unmatched. The CDR3 region is CASSHGLAAQYF. The CDR3 DNA follows: TGTGCCAGCAGCCACGGACTAGCGGCCCAGTACTTC. Drawing the rest from reference TRBV14 and TRBJ2-5, the complete variable domain is EAGVTQFPSHSVIEKGQTVTLRCDPISGHDNLYWYRRVMGKEIKFLLHFVKESKQDESGMPNNRFLAERTGGTYSTLKVQPAELEDSGVYFCASSHGLAAQYFGPGTRLLVL.

The V call is TRBV9, the J call TRBJ1-2, with D maybe TRBD1 (6 bases). The CDR3 totals 16 residues. Germline lookup yields CDR1 SGDLS and CDR2 YYNGEE. V was trimmed by 4 bases and J by 9 bases, leaving 25 bases between them. The CDR3 protein is CASSPQGGQLAVRYTF. In DNA, the CDR3 is TGTGCCAGCAGCCCCCAAGGGGGGCAGTTGGCTGTGCGCTACACCTTC.

The chain carries TRBV2 and TRBJ2-7, with D uncertain. Germline V lookup: CDR1 SNHLY, CDR2 FYNNEI. The CDR3 extends over 12 amino acids. Trimming removed 1 base at V and 12 bases at J, with 13 bases between. This CDR3 is CASSEGGSMGYF. The CDR3 DNA is TGTGCCAGCAGTGAAGGGGGTTCTATGGGGTACTTC.

The chain uses TRBV5-4 and TRBJ2-5; D gene uncertain. Germline loops: CDR1 SGHNT, CDR2 YYREEE (reference sequence). Trimming took 4 bases from V and 4 from J, leaving 14 bases between them. The CDR3 is 14 amino acids. The CDR3 sequence: CASSPVSLPETQYF. The CDR3 coding sequence is TGTGCCAGCAGCCCGGTGAGCCTGCCAGAGACCCAGTACTTC.

This chain uses TRBV6-6 with TRBJ1-3; D may be TRBD1 (6 bases). The CDR3 consists of 13 residues. Trimming left V 10 bases short and J 0 bases short, with 10 bases between. Germline assignment: CDR1 MNHNY and CDR2 SVGAGI (reference sequence). The CDR3 DNA is TGTGCCATCGGACAGCTCTCTGGAAACACCATATATTTT. Residues: CAIGQLSGNTIYF.

The J gene is TRBJ1-2, the V gene TRBV7-2; D is unclear. Between the trimmed V and J ends, which lost 1 base and 2 bases, there was a span of 5 bases. Germline V gene lookup returns CDR1 SGHTA and CDR2 FQGNSA. CDR3 length equals 13 residues. This CDR3 is CASSLDGNYGYTF. CDR3 nucleotide sequence: TGTGCCAGCAGCTTAGACGGAAACTATGGCTACACCTTC.

This rearrangement joins TRBV7-2 to TRBJ1-6, with a possible D match to TRBD1 (5 bases). The CDR3 is 14 residues long. Germline V lookup: CDR1 SGHTA, CDR2 FQGNSA. V shed 2 bases and J shed 5 bases, with 7 bases lying between them. CDR3 residues: CASSLLGDNSPLHF. CDR3 sequence (DNA): TGTGCCAGCAGCTTATTAGGGGATAATTCACCCCTCCACTTT. Full variable domain (remainder filled in from reference TRBV7-2 and TRBJ1-6): GAGVSQSPSNKVTEKGKDVELRCDPISGHTALYWYRQSLGQGLEFLIYFQGNSAPDKSGLPSDRFSAERTGGSVSTLTIQRTQQEDSAVYLCASSLLGDNSPLHFGNGTRLTVT.

This sequence joins TRBV19 and TRBJ1-2; a weak D match, TRBD1 (6 bases). Germline V gives CDR1 LNHDA, CDR2 SQIVND (reference sequence). Trimming left V 5 bases short and J 7 bases short, with 26 bases between. The CDR3 is made up of 17 amino acids. CDR3 sequence reads: CASSRVGQSSVLIGYTF. Written as DNA, the CDR3 is TGTGCCAGTAGTCGAGTAGGACAGAGCTCCGTTTTAATTGGCTACACCTTC.

The CDR3 coding sequence is TGCGCCAGCAGCTTTTCGGGGTCGAGCTCTGGAAACACCATATATTTT. This sequence encodes CASSFSGSSSGNTIYF. The chain recombines TRBV5-1 with TRBJ1-3; no clear D gene. Germline V gives CDR1 SGHRS, CDR2 YFSETQ. This CDR3 contains 16 residues. Trimming stripped 2 bases from V and 0 bases from J, with 12 bases between.

The chain couples TRBV6-6 to TRBJ1-2; no clear D. The CDR3 loop spans 12 amino acids. The V end was cut by 2 bases, the J end by 6 bases, with 7 bases between. CDR1 is MNHNY, CDR2 SVGAGI, per germline (reference sequence). CDR3 sequence: CASSYLGNGYTF. Here the CDR3 DNA reads TGTGCCAGCAGTTACCTGGGTAATGGCTACACCTTC.

The chain couples TRBV5-1 to TRBJ2-1; 7 bases line up with TRBD2. V shed 4 bases and J 5 bases; nucleotides not matched to a gene: 6. CDR3 size: 14 residues. Germline V lookup: CDR1 SGHRS, CDR2 YFSETQ. The CDR3 reads CASSAGVVNNEQFF. DNA of the CDR3: TGCGCCAGCAGCGCGGGAGTGGTCAACAATGAGCAGTTCTTC. The full variable domain, in which reference TRBV5-1 and TRBJ2-1 provide the parts outside the CDR3, is KAGVTQTPRYLIKTRGQQVTLSCSPISGHRSVSWYQQTPGQGLQFLFEYFSETQRNKGNFPGRFSGRQFSNSRSEMNVSTLELGDSALYLCASSAGVVNNEQFFGPGTRLTVL.

The chain combines TRBV15 with TRBJ2-1, with 10 bases identical to TRBD2. This CDR3 is built from 17 residues. The ends lost 1 base at V and 8 bases at J; junction bases unmatched: 11. The V gene's germline CDR1 is LNHNV and CDR2 YYDKDF (reference sequence). The CDR3 bases are TGTGCCACCAGCAGAGTCACTAGCGGGACAGAGAACCATGAGCAGTTCTTC. Protein sequence: CATSRVTSGTENHEQFF.

The chain joins TRBV25-1 to TRBJ1-2; D ambiguous. The CDR3 consists of 14 residues. V gave up 6 bases and J gave up 6 bases, with 17 bases separating them. CDR1 MGHDK and CDR2 SYGVNS come from the germline V gene. In DNA form, the CDR3 reads TGTGCCAGCAGCACCGAGGCCAGGCGCGATGGCTACACCTTC. The encoded protein is CASSTEARRDGYTF.